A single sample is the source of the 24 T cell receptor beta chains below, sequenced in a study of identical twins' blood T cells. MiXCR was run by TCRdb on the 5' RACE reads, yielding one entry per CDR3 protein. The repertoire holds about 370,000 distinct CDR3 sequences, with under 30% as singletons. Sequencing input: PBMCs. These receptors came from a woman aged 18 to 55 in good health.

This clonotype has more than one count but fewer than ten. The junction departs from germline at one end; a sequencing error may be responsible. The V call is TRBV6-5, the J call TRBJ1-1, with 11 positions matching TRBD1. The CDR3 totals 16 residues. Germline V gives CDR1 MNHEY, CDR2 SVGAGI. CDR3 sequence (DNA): TGTGCCGGCAGTAGCCGTTGGGGACAGGGGGGCACTGAAGCTTTCTTT. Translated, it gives CAGSSRWGQGGTEAFF.

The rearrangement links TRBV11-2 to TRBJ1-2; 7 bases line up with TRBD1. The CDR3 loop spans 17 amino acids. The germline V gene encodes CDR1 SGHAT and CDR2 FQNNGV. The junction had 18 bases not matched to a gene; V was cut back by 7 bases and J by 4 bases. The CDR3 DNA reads TGTGCCAGCATGACGTTGGGCGGCAGGGGGATTCTCTATGGCTACACCTTC. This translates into CASMTLGGRGILYGYTF. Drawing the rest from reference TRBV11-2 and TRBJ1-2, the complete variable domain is EAGVAQSPRYKIIEKRQSVAFWCNPISGHATLYWYQQILGQGPKLLIQFQNNGVVDDSQLPKDRFSAERLKGVDSTLKIQPAKLEDSAVYLCASMTLGGRGILYGYTFGSGTRLTVV.

The CDR3, as DNA: TGTGCCAGCAGCCCGCTGACAGGAGAGTACGAGCAGTACTTC. Protein sequence: CASSPLTGEYEQYF. The rearrangement links TRBV7-9 to TRBJ2-7; a weak D match, TRBD1 (6 bases). V shed 5 bases and J shed 4 bases, with 15 bases lying between them. The CDR3 extends over 14 amino acids. Per germline, CDR1 SEHNR and CDR2 FQNEAQ (reference sequence).

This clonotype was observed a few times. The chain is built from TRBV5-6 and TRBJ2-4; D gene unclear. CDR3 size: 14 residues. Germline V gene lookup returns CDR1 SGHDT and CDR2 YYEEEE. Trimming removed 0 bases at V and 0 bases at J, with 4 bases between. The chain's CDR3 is CASSLAIAKNIQYF. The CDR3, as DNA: TGTGCCAGCAGCTTGGCCATAGCCAAAAACATTCAGTACTTC. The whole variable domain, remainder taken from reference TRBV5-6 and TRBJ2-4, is DAGVTQSPTHLIKTRGQQVTLRCSPKSGHDTVSWYQQALGQGPQFIFQYYEEEERQRGNFPDRFSGHQFPNYSSELNVNALLLGDSALYLCASSLAIAKNIQYFGAGTRLSVL.

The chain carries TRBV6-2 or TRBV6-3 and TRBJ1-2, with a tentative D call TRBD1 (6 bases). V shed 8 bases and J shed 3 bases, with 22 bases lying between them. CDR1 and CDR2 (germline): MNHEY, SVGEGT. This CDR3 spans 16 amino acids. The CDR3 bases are TGTGCCAGCGGATACGGTAGTCACAGGGCGGACTATGGCTACACCTTC. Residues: CASGYGSHRADYGYTF.

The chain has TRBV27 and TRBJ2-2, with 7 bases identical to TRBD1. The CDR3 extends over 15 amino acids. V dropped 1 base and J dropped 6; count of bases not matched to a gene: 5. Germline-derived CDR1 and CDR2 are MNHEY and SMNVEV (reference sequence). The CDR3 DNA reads TGTGCCAGCAGTTTATATTCAGGGGGAGCCGGGGAGCTGTTTTTT. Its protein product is CASSLYSGGAGELFF.

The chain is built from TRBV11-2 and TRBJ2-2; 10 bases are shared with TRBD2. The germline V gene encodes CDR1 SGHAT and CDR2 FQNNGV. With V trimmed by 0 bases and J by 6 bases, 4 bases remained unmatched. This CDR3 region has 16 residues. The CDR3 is CASSLERLAGAGELFF. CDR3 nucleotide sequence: TGTGCCAGCAGCTTAGAGCGGCTAGCGGGAGCCGGGGAGCTGTTTTTT. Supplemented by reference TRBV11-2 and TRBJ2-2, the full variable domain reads EAGVAQSPRYKIIEKRQSVAFWCNPISGHATLYWYQQILGQGPKLLIQFQNNGVVDDSQLPKDRFSAERLKGVDSTLKIQPAKLEDSAVYLCASSLERLAGAGELFFGEGSRLTVL.

The DNA for the CDR3 is TGTGCTAGTGGTTTGGAAACAAACAGGGTACTGCTTGGCTACACCTTC. Translated: CASGLETNRVLLGYTF. The J gene is TRBJ1-2, the V gene TRBV12-5; the D gene is possibly TRBD1 (6 bases). Germline V CDR1 and CDR2: LGHNT, FRNRAP. The CDR3 loop spans 16 amino acids. V was clipped by 1 base and J by 7 bases, with 19 bases between them.

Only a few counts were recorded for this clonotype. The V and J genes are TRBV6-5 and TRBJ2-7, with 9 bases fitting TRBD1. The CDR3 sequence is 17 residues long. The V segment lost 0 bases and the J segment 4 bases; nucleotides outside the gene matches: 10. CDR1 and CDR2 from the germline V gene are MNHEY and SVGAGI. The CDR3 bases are TGTGCCAGCAGTTACTCCTATTTGGACAGGGGAAAATACGAGCAGTACTTC. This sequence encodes CASSYSYLDRGKYEQYF.

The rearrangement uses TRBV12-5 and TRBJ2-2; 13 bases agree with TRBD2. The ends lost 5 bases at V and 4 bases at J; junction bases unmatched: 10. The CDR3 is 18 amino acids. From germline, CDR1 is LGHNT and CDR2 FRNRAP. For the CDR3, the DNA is TGTGCTAGTGGTGTGGACGGACGGACTAGCGGGAGCACCGGGGAGCTGTTTTTT. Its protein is CASGVDGRTSGSTGELFF.

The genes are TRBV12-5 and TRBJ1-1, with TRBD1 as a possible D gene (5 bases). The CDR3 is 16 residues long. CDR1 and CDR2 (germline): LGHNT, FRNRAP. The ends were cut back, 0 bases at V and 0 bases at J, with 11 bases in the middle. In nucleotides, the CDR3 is TGTGCTAGTGGTTTGGTTGGCGGCAGGGTGAACACTGAAGCTTTCTTT. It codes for CASGLVGGRVNTEAFF. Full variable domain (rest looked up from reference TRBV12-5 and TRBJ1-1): DARVTQTPRHKVTEMGQEVTMRCQPILGHNTVFWYRQTMMQGLELLAYFRNRAPLDDSGMPKDRFSAEMPDATLATLKIQPSEPRDSAVYFCASGLVGGRVNTEAFFGQGTRLTVV.

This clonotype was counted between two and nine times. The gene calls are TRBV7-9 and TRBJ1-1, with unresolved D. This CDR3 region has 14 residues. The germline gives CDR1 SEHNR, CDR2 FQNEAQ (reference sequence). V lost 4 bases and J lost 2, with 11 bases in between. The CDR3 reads CASSSAPLNTEAFF. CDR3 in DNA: TGTGCCAGCAGCTCCGCCCCCCTCAACACTGAAGCTTTCTTT. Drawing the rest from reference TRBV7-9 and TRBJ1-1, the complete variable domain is DTGVSQNPRHKITKRGQNVTFRCDPISEHNRLYWYRQTLGQGPEFLTYFQNEAQLEKSRLLSDRFSAERPKGSFSTLEIQRTEQGDSAMYLCASSSAPLNTEAFFGQGTRLTVV.

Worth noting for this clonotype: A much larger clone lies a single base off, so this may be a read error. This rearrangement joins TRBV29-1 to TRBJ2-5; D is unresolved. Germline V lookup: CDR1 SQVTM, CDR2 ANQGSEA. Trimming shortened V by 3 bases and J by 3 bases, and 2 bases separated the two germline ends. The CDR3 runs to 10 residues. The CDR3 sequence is CSVDEETQYF. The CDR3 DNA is TGCAGCGTTGATGAAGAGACCCAGTACTTC.

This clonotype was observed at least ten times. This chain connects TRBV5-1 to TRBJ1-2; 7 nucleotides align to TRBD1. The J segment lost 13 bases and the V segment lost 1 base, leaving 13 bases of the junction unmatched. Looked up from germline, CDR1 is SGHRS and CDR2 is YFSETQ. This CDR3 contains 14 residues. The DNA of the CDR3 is TGCGCCAGCAGCTTGTATCACAGGGGAAGGCTTCTCACCTTC. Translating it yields CASSLYHRGRLLTF.

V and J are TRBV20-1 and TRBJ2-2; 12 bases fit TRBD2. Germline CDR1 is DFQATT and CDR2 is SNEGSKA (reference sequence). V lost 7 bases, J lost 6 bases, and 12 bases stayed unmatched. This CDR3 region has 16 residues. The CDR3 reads CSVLTGTSGQPGELFF. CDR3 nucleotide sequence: TGCAGTGTCTTAACTGGGACTAGCGGGCAACCCGGGGAGCTGTTTTTT.

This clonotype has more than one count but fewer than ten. In DNA form, the CDR3 reads TGCGCCAGCAGCCACTCTAGGGGGACAGGGGCCAATGAGCAGTTCTTC. Its protein is CASSHSRGTGANEQFF. This chain connects TRBV4-3 to TRBJ2-1, with 10 bases that match TRBD1. The germline V gene encodes CDR1 LGHNA and CDR2 YSLEER. The CDR3 loop spans 16 amino acids. J lost 6 bases, V lost 3 bases, and 8 bases had no gene match.

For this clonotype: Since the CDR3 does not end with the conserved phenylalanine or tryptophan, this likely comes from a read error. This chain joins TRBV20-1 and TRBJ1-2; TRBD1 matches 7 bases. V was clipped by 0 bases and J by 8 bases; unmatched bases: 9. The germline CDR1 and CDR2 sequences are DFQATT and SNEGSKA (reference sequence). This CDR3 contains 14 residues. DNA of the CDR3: TGCAGTGCTAGAGAATCAGGGGGTAGAGGAGGCTACACCCTC. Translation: CSARESGGRGGYTL.

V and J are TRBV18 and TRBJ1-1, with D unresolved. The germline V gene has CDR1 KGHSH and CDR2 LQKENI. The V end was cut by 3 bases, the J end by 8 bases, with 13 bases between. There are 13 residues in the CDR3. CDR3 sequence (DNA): TGTGCCAGCTCACCTGACCCCTATGGCGAAGCTTTCTTT. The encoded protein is CASSPDPYGEAFF.

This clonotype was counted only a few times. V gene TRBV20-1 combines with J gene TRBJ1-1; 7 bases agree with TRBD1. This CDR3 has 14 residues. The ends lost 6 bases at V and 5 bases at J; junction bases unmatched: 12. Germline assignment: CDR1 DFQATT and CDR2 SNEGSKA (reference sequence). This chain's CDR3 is CSAPQGGGVTEAFF. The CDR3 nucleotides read TGCAGTGCCCCGCAGGGGGGAGGCGTAACTGAAGCTTTCTTT.

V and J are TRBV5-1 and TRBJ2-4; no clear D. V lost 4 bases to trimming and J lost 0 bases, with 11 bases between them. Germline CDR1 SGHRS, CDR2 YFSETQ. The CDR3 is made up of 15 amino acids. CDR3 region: CASSPSILAKNIQYF. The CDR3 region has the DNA TGCGCCAGCAGCCCCAGTATTCTAGCCAAAAACATTCAGTACTTC. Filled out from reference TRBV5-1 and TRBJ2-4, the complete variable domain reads KAGVTQTPRYLIKTRGQQVTLSCSPISGHRSVSWYQQTPGQGLQFLFEYFSETQRNKGNFPGRFSGRQFSNSRSEMNVSTLELGDSALYLCASSPSILAKNIQYFGAGTRLSVL.

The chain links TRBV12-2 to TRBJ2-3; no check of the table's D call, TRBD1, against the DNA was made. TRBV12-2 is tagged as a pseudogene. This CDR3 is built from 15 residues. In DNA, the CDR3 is TGTGCAAGTCGACTCGGGACACGGCGTAGGGATACGCAGTATTTT. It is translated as CASRLGTRRRDTQYF.

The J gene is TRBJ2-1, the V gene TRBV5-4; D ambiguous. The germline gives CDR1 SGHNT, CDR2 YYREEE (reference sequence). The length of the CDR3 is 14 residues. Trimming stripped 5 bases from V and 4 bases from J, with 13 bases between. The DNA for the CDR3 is TGTGCCAGCAGTTCTGGGGAATGGTACAATGAGCAGTTCTTC. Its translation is CASSSGEWYNEQFF.

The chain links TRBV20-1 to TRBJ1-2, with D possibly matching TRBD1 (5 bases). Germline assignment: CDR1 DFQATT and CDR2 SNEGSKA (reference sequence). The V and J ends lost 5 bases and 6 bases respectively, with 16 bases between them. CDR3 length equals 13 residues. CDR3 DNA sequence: TGCAGTGCTCCCACCGGGTCCAGGGATGGCTACACCTTC. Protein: CSAPTGSRDGYTF.

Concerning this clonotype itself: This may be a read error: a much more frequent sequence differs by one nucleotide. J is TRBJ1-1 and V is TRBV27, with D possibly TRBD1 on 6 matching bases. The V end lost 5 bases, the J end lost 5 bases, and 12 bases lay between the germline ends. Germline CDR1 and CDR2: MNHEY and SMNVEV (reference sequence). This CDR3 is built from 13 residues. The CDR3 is CASSRGAGTEAFF. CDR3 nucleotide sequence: TGTGCCAGCAGTCGGGGGGCAGGGACTGAAGCTTTCTTT.